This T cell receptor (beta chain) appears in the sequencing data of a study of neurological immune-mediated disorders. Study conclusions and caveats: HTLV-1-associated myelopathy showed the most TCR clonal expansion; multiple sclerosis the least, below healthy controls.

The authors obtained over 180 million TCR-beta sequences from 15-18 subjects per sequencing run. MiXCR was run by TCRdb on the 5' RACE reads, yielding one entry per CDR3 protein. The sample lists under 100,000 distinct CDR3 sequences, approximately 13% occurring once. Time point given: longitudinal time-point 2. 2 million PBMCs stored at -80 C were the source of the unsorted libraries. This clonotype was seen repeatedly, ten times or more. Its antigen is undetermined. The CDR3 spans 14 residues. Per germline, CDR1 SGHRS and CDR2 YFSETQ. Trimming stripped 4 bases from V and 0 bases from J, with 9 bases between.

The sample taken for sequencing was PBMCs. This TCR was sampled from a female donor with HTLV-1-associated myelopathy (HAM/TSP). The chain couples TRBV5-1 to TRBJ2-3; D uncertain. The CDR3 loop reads CASSSASSTDTQYF. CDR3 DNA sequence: TGCGCCAGCAGCAGCGCCTCTAGCACAGATACGCAGTATTTT.